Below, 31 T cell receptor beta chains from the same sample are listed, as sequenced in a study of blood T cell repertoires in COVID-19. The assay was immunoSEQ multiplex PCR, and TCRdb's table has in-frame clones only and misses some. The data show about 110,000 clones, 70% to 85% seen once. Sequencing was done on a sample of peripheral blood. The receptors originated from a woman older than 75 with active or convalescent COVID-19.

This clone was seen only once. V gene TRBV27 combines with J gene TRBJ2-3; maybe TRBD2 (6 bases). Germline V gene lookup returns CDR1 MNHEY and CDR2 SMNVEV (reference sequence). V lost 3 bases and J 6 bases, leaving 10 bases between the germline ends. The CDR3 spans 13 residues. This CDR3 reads CASSFGGRDTQYF. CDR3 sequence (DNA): TGTGCCAGCAGTTTCGGAGGGCGGGATACGCAGTATTTT.

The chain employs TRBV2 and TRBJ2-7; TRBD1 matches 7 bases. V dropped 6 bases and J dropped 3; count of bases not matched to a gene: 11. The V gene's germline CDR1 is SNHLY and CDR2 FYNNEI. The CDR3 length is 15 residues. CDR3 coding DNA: TGTGCCAGCAGGGAAAGACAGGGAATAGGCTACGAGCAGTACTTC. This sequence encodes CASRERQGIGYEQYF.

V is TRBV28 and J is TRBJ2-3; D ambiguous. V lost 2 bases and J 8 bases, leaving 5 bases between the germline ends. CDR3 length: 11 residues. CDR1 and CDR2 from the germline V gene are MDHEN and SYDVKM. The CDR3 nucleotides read TGTGCCAGCAGTTTAGTCGGTACGCAGTATTTT. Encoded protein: CASSLVGTQYF.

In DNA form, the CDR3 reads TGTGCCAGCAGCTTGGCATTCTCGGGTTCCTATGGCTACACCTTC. Protein sequence: CASSLAFSGSYGYTF. This chain links TRBV5-4 with TRBJ1-2; D unresolved. CDR1 is SGHNT and CDR2 is YYREEE in the germline V gene (reference sequence). Trimming stripped 0 bases from V and 4 bases from J, with 13 bases between. The length of the CDR3 is 15 residues.

Written as DNA, the CDR3 is TGTGCCAGTAGTATAGCCGGACTGCGGCAGTTCTTC. Translation: CASSIAGLRQFF. The gene calls are TRBV19 and TRBJ2-1; a possible D gene is TRBD2 (5 bases). The germline V gene has CDR1 LNHDA and CDR2 SQIVND (reference sequence). Trimming cost V 1 base and J 12 bases, with 10 bases left between them. This CDR3 is 12 amino acids long.

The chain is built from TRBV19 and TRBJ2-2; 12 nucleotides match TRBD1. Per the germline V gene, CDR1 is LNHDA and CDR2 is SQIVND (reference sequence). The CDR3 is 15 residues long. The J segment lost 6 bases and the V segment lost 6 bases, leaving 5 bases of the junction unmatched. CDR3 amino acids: CASRPGQGAPGELFF. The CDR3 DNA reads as TGTGCCAGTAGACCGGGACAGGGGGCCCCCGGGGAGCTGTTTTTT.

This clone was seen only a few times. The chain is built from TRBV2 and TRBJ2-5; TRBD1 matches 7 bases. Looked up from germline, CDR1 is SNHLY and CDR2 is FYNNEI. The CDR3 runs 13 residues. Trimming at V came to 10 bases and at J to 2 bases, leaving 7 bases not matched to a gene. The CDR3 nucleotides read TGTGCCATATTGGGACAGACTCAAGAGACCCAGTACTTC. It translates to CAILGQTQETQYF.

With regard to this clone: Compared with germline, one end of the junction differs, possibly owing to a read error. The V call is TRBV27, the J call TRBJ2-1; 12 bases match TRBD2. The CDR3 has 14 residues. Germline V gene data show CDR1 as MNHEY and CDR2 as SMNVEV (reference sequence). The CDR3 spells CASSFLAGGNEQFF. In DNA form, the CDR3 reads TGTGCCAGTAGTTTCCTAGCGGGAGGGAATGAGCAGTTCTTC.

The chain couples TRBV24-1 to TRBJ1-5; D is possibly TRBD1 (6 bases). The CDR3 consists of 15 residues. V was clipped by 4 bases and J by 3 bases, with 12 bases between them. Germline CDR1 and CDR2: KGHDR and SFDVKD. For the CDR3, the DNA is TGTGCCACCAGTGAGGGCGGGGGCAACAATCAGCCCCAGCATTTT. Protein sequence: CATSEGGGNNQPQHF.

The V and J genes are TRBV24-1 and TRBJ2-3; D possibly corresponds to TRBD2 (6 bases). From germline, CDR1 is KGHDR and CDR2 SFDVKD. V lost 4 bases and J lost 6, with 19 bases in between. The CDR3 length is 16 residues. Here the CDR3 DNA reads TGTGCCACCAGTGAACCCCTGGGCGGGGCAAGGGATACGCAGTATTTT. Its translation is CATSEPLGGARDTQYF.

The CDR3 nucleotides read TGTGCCAGCACCGGTAGCGGGAGGGCCTACAATGAGCAGTTCTTC. Its protein is CASTGSGRAYNEQFF. This sequence joins TRBV27 and TRBJ2-1, with 11 nucleotides matching TRBD2. The trim removed 7 bases at V and 2 bases at J, leaving 4 bases unmatched. This CDR3 is built from 15 residues. Germline V gene sequence: CDR1 MNHEY, CDR2 SMNVEV (reference sequence).

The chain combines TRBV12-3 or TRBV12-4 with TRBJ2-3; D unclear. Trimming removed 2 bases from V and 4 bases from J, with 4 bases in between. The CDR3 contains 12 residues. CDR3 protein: CASSLLSDTQYF. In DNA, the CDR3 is TGTGCCAGCAGTTTACTTTCAGATACGCAGTATTTT.

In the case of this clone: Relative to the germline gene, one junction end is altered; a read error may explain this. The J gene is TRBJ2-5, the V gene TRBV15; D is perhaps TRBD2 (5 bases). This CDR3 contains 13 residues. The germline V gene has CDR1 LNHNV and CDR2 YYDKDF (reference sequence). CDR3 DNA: TGTGCCACCAGCAGAGATCGCTACCTCGGGAAGAACTTC. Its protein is CATSRDRYLGKNF.

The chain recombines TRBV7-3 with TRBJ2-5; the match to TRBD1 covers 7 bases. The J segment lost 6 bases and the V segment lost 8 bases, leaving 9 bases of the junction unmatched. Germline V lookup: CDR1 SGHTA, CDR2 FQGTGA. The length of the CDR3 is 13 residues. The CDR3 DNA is TGTGCCAGCGGCACAGGGGCCGGAAAGACCCAGTACTTC. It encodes CASGTGAGKTQYF.

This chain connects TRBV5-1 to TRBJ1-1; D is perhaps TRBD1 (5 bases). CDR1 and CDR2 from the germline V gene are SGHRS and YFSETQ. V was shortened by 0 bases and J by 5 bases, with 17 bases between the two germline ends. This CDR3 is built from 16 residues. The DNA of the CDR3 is TGCGCCAGCAGCTTGGCCACGACGGGGGGAGTAACTGAAGCTTTCTTT. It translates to CASSLATTGGVTEAFF.

The CDR3 region has the DNA TGTGCCAGCAGCCAAGCGGGACTAGCGGGACGCGAGCAGTACTTC. Translated, it gives CASSQAGLAGREQYF. The V gene is TRBV4-2, the J gene TRBJ2-7, with 13 bases aligning to TRBD2. The ends lost 1 base at V and 6 bases at J; junction bases unmatched: 3. The germline CDR1 and CDR2 sequences are LGHNA and YNFKEQ. The CDR3 consists of 15 residues.

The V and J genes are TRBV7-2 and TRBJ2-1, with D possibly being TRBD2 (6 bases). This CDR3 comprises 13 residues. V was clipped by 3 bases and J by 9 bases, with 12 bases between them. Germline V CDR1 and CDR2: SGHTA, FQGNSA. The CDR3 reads CASSFVGLREQFF. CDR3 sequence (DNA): TGTGCCAGCAGCTTTGTAGGACTACGTGAGCAGTTCTTC.

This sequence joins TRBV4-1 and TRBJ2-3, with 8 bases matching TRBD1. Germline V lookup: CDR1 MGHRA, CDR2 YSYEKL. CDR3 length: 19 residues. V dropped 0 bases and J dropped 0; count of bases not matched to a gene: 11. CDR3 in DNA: TGCGCCAGCAGCCAAGATGTAGGGACAGGTTACTTTAGCACAGATACGCAGTATTTT. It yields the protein CASSQDVGTGYFSTDTQYF.

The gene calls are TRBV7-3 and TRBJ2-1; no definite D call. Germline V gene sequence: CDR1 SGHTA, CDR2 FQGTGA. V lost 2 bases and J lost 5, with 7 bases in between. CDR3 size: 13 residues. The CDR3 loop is CASSLQFDNEQFF. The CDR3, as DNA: TGTGCCAGCAGCTTACAGTTTGACAATGAGCAGTTCTTC.

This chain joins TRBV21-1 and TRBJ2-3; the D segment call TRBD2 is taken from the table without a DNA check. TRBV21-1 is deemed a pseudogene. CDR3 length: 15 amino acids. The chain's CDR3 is CASSPMGGSTDTQYF. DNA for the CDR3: TGTGCCAGCAGCCCTATGGGCGGGAGCACAGATACGCAGTATTTT.

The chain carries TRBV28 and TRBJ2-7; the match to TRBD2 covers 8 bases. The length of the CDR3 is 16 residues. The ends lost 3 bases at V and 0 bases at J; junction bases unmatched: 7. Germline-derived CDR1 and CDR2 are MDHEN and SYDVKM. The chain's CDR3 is CASSFPRGRLSYEQYF. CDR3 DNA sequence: TGTGCCAGCAGTTTCCCTCGCGGGAGGCTCTCCTACGAGCAGTACTTC.

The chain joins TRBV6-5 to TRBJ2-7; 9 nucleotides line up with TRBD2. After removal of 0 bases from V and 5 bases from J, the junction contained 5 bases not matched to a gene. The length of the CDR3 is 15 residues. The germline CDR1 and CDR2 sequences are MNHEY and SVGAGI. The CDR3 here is CASSYSSGSPDEQYF. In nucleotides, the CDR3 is TGTGCCAGCAGTTACTCTAGCGGGAGTCCGGACGAGCAGTACTTC.

This chain's CDR3 is CASSPLSPTPSEQYF. The CDR3 DNA sequence: TGTGCCAGCAGCCCTCTATCTCCTACCCCATCCGAGCAGTACTTC. The chain has TRBV5-8 and TRBJ2-7, with no clear D. V lost 4 bases to trimming and J lost 6 bases, with 20 bases between them. The CDR3 covers 15 residues. Germline V gives CDR1 SGHTS, CDR2 YDEGEE.

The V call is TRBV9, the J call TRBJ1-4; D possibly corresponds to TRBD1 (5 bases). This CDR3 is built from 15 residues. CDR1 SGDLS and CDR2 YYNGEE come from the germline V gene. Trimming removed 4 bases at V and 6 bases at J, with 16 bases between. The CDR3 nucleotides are TGTGCCAGCAGCCGGGACTTGGGAGGGGATGAAAAACTGTTTTTT. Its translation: CASSRDLGGDEKLFF.

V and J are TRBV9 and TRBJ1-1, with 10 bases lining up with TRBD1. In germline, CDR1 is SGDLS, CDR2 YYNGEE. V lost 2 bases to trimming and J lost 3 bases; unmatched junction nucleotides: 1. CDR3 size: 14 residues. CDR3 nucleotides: TGTGCCAGCAGCGTGGACAGGGGGTACACTGAAGCTTTCTTT. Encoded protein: CASSVDRGYTEAFF.

The CDR3 loop is CATRKEGEQYF. In nucleotides, the CDR3 is TGTGCCACTAGGAAGGAGGGCGAGCAGTACTTC. The V and J genes are TRBV28 and TRBJ2-7; possible D gene TRBD2, 6 bases. The V gene lost 10 bases and the J gene lost 6 bases, with 13 bases spanning the gap. The CDR3 loop spans 11 amino acids. The germline V gene encodes CDR1 MDHEN and CDR2 SYDVKM.

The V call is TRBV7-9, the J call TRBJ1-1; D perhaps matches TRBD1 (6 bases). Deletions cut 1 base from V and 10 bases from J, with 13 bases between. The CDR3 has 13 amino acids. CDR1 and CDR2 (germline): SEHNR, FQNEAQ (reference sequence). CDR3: CASSLGGGRRAFF. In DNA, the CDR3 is TGTGCCAGCAGCTTAGGAGGGGGTCGGAGAGCTTTCTTT.

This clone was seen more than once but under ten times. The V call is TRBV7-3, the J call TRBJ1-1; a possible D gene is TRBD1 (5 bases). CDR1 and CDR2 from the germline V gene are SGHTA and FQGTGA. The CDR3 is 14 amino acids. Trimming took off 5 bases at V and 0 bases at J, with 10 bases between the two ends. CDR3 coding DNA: TGTGCCAGCAGCGAGCAGGGTATGAACACTGAAGCTTTCTTT. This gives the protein CASSEQGMNTEAFF. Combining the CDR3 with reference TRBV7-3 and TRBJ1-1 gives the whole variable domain GAGVSQTPSNKVTEKGKYVELRCDPISGHTALYWYRQSLGQGPEFLIYFQGTGAADDSGLPNDRFFAVRPEGSVSTLKIQRTERGDSAVYLCASSEQGMNTEAFFGQGTRLTVV.

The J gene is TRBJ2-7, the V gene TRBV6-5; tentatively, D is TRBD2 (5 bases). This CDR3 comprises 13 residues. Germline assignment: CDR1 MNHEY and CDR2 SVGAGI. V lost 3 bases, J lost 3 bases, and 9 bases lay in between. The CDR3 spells CASSYREGYEQYF. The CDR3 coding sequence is TGTGCCAGCAGTTATCGGGAAGGCTACGAGCAGTACTTC.

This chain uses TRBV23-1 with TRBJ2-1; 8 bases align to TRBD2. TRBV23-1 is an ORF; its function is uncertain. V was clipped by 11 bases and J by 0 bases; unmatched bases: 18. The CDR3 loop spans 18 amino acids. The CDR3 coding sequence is TGCGCCGCAGACCGGGAGGGTCCCAGAACTCGCTCCTACAATGAGCAGTTCTTC. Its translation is CAADREGPRTRSYNEQFF.

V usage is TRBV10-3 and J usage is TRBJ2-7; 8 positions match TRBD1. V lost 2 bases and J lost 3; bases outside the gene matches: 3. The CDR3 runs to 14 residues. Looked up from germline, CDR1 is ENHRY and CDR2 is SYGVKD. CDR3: CAISEGQGIYEQYF. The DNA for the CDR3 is TGTGCCATCAGTGAGGGACAGGGAATCTACGAGCAGTACTTC.